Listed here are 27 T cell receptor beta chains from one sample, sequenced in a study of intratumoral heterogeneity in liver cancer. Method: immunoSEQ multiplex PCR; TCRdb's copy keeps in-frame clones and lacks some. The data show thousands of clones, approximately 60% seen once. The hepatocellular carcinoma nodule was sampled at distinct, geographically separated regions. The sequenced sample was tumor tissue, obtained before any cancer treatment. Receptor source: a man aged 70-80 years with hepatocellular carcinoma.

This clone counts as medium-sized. The CDR3 loop is CASSQVLGPVEQYF. The DNA for the CDR3 is TGTGCCAGCAGCCAAGTGCTGGGTCCCGTCGAGCAGTACTTC. V and J are TRBV3-1 (or the pseudogene TRBV3-2) and TRBJ2-7; D gene uncertain. The V gene's germline CDR1 is LGHDT and CDR2 YNNKEL (reference sequence). There are 14 residues in the CDR3. Trimming took off 1 base at V and 6 bases at J, with 13 bases between the two ends.

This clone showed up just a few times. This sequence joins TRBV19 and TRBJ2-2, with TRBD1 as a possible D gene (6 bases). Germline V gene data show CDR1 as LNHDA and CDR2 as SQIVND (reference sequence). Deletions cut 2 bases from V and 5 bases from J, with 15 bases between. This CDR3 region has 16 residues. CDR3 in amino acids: CASSIHGRGRTGELFF. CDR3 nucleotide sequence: TGTGCCAGTAGTATACATGGCAGGGGAAGGACCGGGGAGCTGTTTTTT.

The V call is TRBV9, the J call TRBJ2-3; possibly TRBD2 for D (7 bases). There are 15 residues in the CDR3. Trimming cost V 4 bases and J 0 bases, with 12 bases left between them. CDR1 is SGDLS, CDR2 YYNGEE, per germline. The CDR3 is CASSPGGPSTDTQYF. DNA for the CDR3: TGTGCCAGCAGCCCCGGGGGGCCTAGCACAGATACGCAGTATTTT.

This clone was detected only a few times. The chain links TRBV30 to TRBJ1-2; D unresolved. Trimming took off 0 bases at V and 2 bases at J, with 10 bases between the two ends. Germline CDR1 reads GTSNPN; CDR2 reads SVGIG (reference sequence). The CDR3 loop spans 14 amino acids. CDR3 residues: CAWSVYPENYGYTF. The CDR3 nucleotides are TGTGCCTGGAGTGTTTACCCAGAGAACTATGGCTACACCTTC.

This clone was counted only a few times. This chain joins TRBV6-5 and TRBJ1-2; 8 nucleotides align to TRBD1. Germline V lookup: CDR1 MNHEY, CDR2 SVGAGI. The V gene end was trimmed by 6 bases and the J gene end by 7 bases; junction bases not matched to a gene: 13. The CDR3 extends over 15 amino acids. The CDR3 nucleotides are TGTGCCAGCAGCCGCGCAGGGGGCGTGGGTGTTGGCTACACCTTC. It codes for CASSRAGGVGVGYTF.

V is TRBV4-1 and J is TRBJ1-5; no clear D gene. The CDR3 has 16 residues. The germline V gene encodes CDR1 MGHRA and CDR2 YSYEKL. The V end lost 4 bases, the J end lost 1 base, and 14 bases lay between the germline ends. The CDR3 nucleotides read TGCGCCAGCAGCCCCTGGACCGGGTCCAGCAATCAGCCCCAGCATTTT. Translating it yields CASSPWTGSSNQPQHF.

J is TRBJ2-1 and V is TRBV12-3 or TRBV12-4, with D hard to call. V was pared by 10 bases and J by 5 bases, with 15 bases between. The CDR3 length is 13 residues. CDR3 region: CAITSFLNNEQFF. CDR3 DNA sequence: TGTGCCATCACGTCCTTCCTAAACAATGAGCAGTTCTTC.

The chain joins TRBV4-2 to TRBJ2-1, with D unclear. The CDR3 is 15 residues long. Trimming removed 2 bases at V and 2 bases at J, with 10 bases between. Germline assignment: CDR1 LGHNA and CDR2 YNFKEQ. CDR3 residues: CASSQHPDTYNEQFF. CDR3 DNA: TGTGCCAGCAGCCAACATCCGGATACCTACAATGAGCAGTTCTTC.

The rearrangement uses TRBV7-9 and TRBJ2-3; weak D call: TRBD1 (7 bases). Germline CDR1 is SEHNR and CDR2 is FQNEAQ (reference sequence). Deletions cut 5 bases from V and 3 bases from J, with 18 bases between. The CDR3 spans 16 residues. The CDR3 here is CASSLGQGGRTDTQYF. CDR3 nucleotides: TGTGCCAGCAGCCTAGGCCAGGGGGGTAGGACAGATACGCAGTATTTT.

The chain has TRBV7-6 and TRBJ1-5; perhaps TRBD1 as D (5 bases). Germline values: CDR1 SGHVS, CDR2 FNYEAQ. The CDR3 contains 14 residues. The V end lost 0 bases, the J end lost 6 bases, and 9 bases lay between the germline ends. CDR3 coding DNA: TGTGCCAGCAGCTTAGCCGGGGCAGGTCAGCCCCAGCATTTT. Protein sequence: CASSLAGAGQPQHF.

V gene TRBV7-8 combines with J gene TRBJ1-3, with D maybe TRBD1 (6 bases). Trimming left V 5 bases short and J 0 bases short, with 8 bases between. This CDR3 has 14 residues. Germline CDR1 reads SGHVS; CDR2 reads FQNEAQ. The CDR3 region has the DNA TGTGCCAGCAGCACAGGGAACTCTGGAAACACCATATATTTT. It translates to CASSTGNSGNTIYF.

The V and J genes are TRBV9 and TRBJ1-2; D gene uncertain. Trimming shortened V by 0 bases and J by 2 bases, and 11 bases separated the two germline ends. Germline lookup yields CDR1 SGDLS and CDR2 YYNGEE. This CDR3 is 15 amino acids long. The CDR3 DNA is TGTGCCAGCAGCGTAGCGCCCGGTGGAAACTATGGCTACACCTTC. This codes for CASSVAPGGNYGYTF.

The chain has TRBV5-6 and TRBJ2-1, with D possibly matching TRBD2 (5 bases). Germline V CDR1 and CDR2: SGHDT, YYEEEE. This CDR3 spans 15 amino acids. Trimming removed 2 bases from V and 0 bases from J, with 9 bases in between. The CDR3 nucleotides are TGTGCCAGCAGCTTAGAGGGCAGCTCCTACAATGAGCAGTTCTTC. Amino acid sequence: CASSLEGSSYNEQFF. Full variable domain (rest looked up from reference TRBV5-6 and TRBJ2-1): DAGVTQSPTHLIKTRGQQVTLRCSPKSGHDTVSWYQQALGQGPQFIFQYYEEEERQRGNFPDRFSGHQFPNYSSELNVNALLLGDSALYLCASSLEGSSYNEQFFGPGTRLTVL.

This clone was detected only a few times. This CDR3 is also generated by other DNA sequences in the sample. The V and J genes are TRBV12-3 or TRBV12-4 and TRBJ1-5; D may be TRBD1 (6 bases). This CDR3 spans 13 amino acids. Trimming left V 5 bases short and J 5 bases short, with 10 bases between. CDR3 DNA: TGTGCCAGCAGTCTGACAGGAGATCAGCCCCAGCATTTT. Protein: CASSLTGDQPQHF.

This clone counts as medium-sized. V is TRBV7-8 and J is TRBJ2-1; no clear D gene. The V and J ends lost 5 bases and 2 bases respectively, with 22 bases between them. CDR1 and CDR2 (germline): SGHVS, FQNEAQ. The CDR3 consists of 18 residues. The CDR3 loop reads CASSPRTHSVTAYNEQFF. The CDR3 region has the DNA TGTGCCAGCAGCCCCAGGACCCACTCTGTAACGGCCTACAATGAGCAGTTCTTC.

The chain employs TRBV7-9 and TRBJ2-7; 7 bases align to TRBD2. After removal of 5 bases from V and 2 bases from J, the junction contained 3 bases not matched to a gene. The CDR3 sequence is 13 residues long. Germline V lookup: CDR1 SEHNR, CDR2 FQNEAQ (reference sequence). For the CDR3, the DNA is TGTGCCAGCAGCCTACGGGGGGCCTACGAGCAGTACTTC. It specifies CASSLRGAYEQYF.

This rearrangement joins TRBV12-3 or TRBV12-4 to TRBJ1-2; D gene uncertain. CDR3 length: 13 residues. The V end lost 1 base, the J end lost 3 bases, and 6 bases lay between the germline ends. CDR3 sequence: CASSLGGDYGYTF. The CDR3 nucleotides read TGTGCCAGCAGTTTAGGGGGAGACTATGGCTACACCTTC.

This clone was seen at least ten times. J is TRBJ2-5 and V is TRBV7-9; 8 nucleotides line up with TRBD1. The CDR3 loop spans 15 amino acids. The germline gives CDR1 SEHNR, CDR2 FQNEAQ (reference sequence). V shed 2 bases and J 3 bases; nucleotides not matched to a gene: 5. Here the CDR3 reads CASSLLTGGKETQYF. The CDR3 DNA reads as TGTGCCAGCAGCTTACTTACAGGGGGTAAAGAGACCCAGTACTTC.

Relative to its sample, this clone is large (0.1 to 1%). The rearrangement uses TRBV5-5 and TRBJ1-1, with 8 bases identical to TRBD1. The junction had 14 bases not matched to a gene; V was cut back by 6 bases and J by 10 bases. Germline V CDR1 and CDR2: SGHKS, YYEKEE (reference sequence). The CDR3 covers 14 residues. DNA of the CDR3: TGTGCCAGCATCGCCGGGACAGGTCTTCCCACAGCTTTCTTT. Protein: CASIAGTGLPTAFF. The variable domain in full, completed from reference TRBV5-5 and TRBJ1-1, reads DAGVTQSPTHLIKTRGQQVTLRCSPISGHKSVSWYQQVLGQGPQFIFQYYEKEERGRGNFPDRFSARQFPNYSSELNVNALLLGDSALYLCASIAGTGLPTAFFGQGTRLTVV.

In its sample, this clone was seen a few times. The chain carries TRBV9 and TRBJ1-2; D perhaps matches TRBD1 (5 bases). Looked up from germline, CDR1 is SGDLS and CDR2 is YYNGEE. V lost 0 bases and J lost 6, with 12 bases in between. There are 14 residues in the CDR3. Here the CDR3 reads CASSVEVWDDGYTF. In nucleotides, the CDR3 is TGTGCCAGCAGCGTAGAAGTATGGGACGATGGCTACACCTTC.

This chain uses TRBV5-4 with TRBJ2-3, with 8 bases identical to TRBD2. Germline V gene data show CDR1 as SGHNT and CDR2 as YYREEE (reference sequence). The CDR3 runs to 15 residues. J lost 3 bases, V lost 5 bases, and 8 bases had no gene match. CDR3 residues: CASSHGGVGTDTQYF. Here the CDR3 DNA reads TGTGCCAGCAGTCACGGGGGGGTGGGAACAGATACGCAGTATTTT.

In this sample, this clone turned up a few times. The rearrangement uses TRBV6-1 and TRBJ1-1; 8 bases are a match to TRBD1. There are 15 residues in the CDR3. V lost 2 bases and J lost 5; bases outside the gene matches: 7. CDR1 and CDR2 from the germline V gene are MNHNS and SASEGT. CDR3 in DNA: TGTGCCAGCAGTGAACGCTCCAGGGGGCATACTGAAGCTTTCTTT. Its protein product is CASSERSRGHTEAFF.

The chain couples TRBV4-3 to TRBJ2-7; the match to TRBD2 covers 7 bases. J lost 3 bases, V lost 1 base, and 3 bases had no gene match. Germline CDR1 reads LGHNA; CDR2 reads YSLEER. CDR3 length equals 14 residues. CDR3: CASSQAPGGYEQYF. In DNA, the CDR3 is TGCGCCAGCAGCCAAGCCCCGGGGGGCTACGAGCAGTACTTC.

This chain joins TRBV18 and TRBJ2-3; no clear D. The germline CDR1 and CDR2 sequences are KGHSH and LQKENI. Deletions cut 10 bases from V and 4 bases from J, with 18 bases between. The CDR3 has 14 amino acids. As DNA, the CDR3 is TGTGCCACCGAAGCTAGTCTGGCACCAGATACGCAGTATTTT. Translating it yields CATEASLAPDTQYF.

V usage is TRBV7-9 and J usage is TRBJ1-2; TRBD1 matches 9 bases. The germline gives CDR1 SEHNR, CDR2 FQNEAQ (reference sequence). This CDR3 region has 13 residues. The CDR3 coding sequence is TGTCGGACAGGGGCCTGGTGGCCCTATGGCTACACCTTC. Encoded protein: CRTGAWWPYGYTF.

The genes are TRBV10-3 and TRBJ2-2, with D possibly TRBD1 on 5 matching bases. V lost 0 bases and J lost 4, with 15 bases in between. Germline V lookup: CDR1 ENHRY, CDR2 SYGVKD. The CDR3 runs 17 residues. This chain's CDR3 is CAISESSWGRVTGELFF. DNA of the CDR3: TGTGCCATCAGTGAGTCGAGTTGGGGCAGGGTCACCGGGGAGCTGTTTTTT.

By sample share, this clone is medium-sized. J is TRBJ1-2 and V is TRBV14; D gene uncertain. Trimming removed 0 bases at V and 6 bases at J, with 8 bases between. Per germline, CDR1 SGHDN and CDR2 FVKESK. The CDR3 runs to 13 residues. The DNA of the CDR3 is TGTGCCAGCAGCCAAGACTACTGGGATGGCTACACCTTC. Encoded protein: CASSQDYWDGYTF.